The clone carrying this TCR beta chain was counted at least ten times. The antigen is undetermined. TCRdb reprocessed the 5' RACE reads with MiXCR, giving one entry per CDR3 protein. The sample carries over 300,000 distinct CDR3 sequences, 3.6% recorded once. The sample comes from a study of T cells after yellow fever vaccination. Study-wide results and limits: Reappearing after the booster were most of the clones from primary vaccination (around 96% CD4, 85% to 90% CD8). Compared with primary, the secondary response was weaker and peaked at day 5, not 15.

The V gene's germline CDR1 is SQVTM and CDR2 ANQGSEA. The CDR3 is 12 residues long. V lost 3 bases, J lost 6 bases, and 11 bases lay in between. The source was PBMCs, collected on the day of the yellow fever booster vaccination. This clonotype was obtained from a man younger than 35 who received the YFV17D yellow fever vaccine. The V call is TRBV29-1, the J call TRBJ1-1; D gene ambiguous. CDR3 amino acids: CSVEVGVPEAFF. CDR3 coding DNA: TGCAGCGTTGAGGTCGGAGTCCCTGAAGCTTTCTTT.